This TCR beta chain was retrieved from a study of blood T cell repertoires in COVID-19. Study context: Nucleic acid was either cDNA or gDNA, and it came from T cells, B-cell-depleted T cells, or PBMCs.

The protocol was immunoSEQ multiplex PCR, while the TCRdb copy is restricted to in-frame clones and leaves out a portion. The table lists fewer than 90,000 clones, 65% to 85% of them singletons. Seattle patient enrollment occurred during active infection, with longitudinal follow-up thereafter. Germline CDR1 reads SGHVS; CDR2 reads FQNEAQ. The ends were cut back, 5 bases at V and 2 bases at J, with 6 bases in the middle. This CDR3 has 12 residues. V is TRBV7-8 and J is TRBJ1-1; D ambiguous. Sequencing was done on a sample of peripheral blood. This TCR came from a man in his 70s with COVID-19, enrolled during active disease. CDR3 bases: TGTGCCAGCAGCCGCCAAAACACTGAAGCTTTCTTT. It translates to CASSRQNTEAFF.